The present entry profiles one TCR beta chain with its context. Time point here: pre-treatment sample, taken before nivolumab and TIL therapy. Sequencing used immunoSEQ v3. Libraries were sequenced to around 2 million read pairs (survey) or roughly 5-6 million (deep). TCRdb's table, derived via immunoSEQ multiplex PCR, lists solely in-frame clones and lacks some. This sample has approximately 20,000 clones; 60% to 85% occur once, and the top ten carry less than 8.5%. The data were taken from a study of TIL therapy for anti-PD-1-resistant metastatic lung cancer. Per the germline V gene, CDR1 is MGHDK and CDR2 is SYGVNS. V was shortened by 2 bases and J by 3 bases, with 5 bases between the two germline ends. The CDR3 is 12 residues long.

The clonotype was recovered from a person aged 25 to 85 with non-small cell lung cancer. This chain links TRBV25-1 with TRBJ2-7; D is unclear. The sequencing used blood, collected at baseline. The chain's CDR3 is CASSEIGYEQYF. CDR3 nucleotide sequence: TGTGCCAGCAGTGAAATTGGCTACGAGCAGTACTTC.